This T cell receptor beta chain was sequenced in a study of shared clonotypes between healthy human individuals. On this clone itself: Its antigen is currently unknown.

Execution of the assay was at deep level. Measured with immunoSEQ multiplex PCR; TCRdb has only the in-frame clones, and not every one. The data hold over a million clones, with roughly 96% observed a single time. CDR1 and CDR2 from the germline V gene are SGHRS and YFSETQ. V lost 4 bases and J 6 bases, leaving 11 bases between the germline ends. The CDR3 is 13 residues long. Study-wide results and caveats: Across subsets, estimated richness was generally greater for naive than for memory populations.

V is TRBV5-1 and J is TRBJ1-5; D gene ambiguous. What was sequenced was naive CD4+ T cells sorted from blood. Subset meaning: CD45RA+ positively selected. The receptor's source is a man under 40 in good health. The CDR3 here is CASSRAFGQPQHF. The CDR3 region has the DNA TGCGCCAGCAGCCGGGCATTTGGTCAGCCCCAGCATTTT. The whole variable domain, filled in from reference TRBV5-1 and TRBJ1-5, reads KAGVTQTPRYLIKTRGQQVTLSCSPISGHRSVSWYQQTPGQGLQFLFEYFSETQRNKGNFPGRFSGRQFSNSRSEMNVSTLELGDSALYLCASSRAFGQPQHFGDGTRLSIL.